The sample holds one count of the clone carrying this T cell receptor (beta chain). Its antigen is unknown. CDR1 SGHDT and CDR2 YYEEEE come from the germline V gene. V dropped 5 bases and J dropped 4 bases, with 18 bases sitting between them. The CDR3 has 15 amino acids. This entry comes from a study of cytomegalovirus exposure and HLA in healthy donors. Primers included in the PCR were 60 Vbeta and 13 Jbeta primers. Profiled with immunoSEQ multiplex PCR; TCRdb holds only in-frame clones, not every one. Here the sample spans around 200,000 clones, 75% to 85% being singletons. Study findings and constraints: As immune exposure information, only CMV serostatus was available. An analysis was carried out later, and it reportedly showed fewer N-insertions in an Asian-associated ancestry cluster than the 666-donor mean.

The specimen was PBMCs. V gene TRBV5-6 combines with J gene TRBJ1-2; possible D gene TRBD1, 6 bases. The TCR originated in a boy aged 10-17 years in good health and CMV-seronegative. The CDR3 spells CASRRKGQISYGYTF. Written as DNA, the CDR3 is TGTGCCAGCAGGCGTAAAGGACAGATAAGCTATGGCTACACCTTC.